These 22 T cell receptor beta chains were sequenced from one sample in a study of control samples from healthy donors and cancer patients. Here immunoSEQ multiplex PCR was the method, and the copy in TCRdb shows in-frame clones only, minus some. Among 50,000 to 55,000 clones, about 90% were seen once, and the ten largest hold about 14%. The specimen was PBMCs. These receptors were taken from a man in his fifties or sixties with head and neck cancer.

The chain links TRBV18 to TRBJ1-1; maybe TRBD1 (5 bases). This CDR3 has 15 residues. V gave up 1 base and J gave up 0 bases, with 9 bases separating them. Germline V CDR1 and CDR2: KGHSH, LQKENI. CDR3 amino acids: CASSPLDSLNTEAFF. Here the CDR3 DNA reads TGTGCCAGCTCACCACTCGACAGCTTGAACACTGAAGCTTTCTTT.

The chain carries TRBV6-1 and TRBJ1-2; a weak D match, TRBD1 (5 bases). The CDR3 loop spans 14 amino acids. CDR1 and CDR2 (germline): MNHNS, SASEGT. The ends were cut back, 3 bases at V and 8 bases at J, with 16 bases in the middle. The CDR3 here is CASSDPGGWNGYTF. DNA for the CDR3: TGTGCCAGCAGTGACCCTGGGGGGTGGAACGGCTACACCTTC.

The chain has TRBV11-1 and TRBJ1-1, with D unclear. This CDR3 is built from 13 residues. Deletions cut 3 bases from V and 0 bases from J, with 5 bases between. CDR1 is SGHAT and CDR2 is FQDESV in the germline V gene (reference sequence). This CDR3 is CASSLEMNTEAFF. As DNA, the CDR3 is TGTGCCAGCAGCTTGGAAATGAACACTGAAGCTTTCTTT.

The CDR3 region is CASSLFTSNEQFF. As DNA, the CDR3 is TGTGCCAGCAGTTTGTTTACTAGCAATGAGCAGTTCTTC. This sequence joins TRBV12-3 or TRBV12-4 and TRBJ2-1; the D gene is possibly TRBD2 (5 bases). V lost 3 bases, J lost 6 bases, and 9 bases lay in between. The CDR3 loop spans 13 amino acids.

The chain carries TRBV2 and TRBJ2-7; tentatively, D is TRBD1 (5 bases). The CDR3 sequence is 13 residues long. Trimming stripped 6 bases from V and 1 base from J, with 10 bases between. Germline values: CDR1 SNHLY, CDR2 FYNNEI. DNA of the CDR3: TGTGCCAGCAGGGTTTCAGGGTCCTACGAGCAGTACTTC. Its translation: CASRVSGSYEQYF.

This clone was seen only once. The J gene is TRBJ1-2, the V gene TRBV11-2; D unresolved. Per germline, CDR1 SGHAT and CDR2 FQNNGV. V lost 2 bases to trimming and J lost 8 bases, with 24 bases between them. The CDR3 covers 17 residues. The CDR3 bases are TGTGCCAGCAGCTTAAACCCCCTAAGGGCCGGGATGCAAGGCTACACCTTC. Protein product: CASSLNPLRAGMQGYTF.

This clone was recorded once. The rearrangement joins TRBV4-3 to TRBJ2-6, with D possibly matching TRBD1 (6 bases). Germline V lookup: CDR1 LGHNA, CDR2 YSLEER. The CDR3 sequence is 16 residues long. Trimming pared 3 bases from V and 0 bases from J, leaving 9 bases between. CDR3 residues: CASSQETGSGANVLTF. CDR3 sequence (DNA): TGCGCCAGCAGCCAGGAGACAGGCTCTGGGGCCAACGTCCTGACTTTC.

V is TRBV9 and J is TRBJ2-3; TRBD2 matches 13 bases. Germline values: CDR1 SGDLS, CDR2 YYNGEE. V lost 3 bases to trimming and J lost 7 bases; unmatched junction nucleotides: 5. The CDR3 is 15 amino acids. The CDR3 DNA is TGTGCCAGCAGCGCCGGGACTAGCGGGGCGTATACGCAGTATTTT. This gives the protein CASSAGTSGAYTQYF.

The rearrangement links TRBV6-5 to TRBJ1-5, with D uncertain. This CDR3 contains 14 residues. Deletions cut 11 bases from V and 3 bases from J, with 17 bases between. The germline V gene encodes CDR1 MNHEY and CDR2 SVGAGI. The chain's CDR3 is CACTSLPSNQPQHF. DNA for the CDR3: TGTGCCTGCACGAGCCTTCCCTCCAATCAGCCCCAGCATTTT.

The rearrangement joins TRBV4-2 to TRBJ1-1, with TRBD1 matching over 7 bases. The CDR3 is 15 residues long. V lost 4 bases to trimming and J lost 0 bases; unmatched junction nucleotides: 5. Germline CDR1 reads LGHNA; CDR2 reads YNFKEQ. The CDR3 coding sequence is TGTGCCAGCAGCCGCGAACAGGGGTTGAACACTGAAGCTTTCTTT. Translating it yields CASSREQGLNTEAFF.

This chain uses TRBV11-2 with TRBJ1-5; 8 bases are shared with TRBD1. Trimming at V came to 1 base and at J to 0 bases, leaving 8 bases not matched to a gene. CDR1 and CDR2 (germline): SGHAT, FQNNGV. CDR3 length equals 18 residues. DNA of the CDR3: TGTGCCAGCAGCTTAGGCGGACAGGGTCTCTATAGCAATCAGCCCCAGCATTTT. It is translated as CASSLGGQGLYSNQPQHF.

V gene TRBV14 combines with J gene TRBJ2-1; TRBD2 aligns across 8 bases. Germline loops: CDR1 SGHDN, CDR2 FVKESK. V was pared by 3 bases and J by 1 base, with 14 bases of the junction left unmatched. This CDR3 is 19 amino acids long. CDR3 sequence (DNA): TGTGCCAGCAGCCATTCTCAGCGGGGGTTTTTAGGATCCTACAATGAGCAGTTCTTC. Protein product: CASSHSQRGFLGSYNEQFF.

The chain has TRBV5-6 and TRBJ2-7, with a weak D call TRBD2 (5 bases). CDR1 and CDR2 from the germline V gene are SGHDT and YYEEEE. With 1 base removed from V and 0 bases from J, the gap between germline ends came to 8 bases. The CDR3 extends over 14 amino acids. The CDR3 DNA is TGTGCCAGCAGCTTGTTGGACTTCTCCTACGAGCAGTACTTC. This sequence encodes CASSLLDFSYEQYF.

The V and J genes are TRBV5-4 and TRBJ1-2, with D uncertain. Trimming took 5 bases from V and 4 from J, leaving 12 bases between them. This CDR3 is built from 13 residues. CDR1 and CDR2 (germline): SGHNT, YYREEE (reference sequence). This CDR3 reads CASRAGSTYGYTF. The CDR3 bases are TGTGCCAGCAGGGCTGGATCTACCTATGGCTACACCTTC. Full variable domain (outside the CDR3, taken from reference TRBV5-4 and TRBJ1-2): ETGVTQSPTHLIKTRGQQVTLRCSSQSGHNTVSWYQQALGQGPQFIFQYYREEENGRGNFPPRFSGLQFPNYSSELNVNALELDDSALYLCASRAGSTYGYTFGSGTRLTVV.

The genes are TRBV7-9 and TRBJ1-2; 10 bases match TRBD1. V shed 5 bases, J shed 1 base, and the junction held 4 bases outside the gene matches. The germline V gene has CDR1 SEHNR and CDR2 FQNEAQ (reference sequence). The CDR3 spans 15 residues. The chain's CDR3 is CASSVGDRGNYGYTF. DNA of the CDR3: TGTGCCAGCAGCGTAGGGGACAGGGGTAACTATGGCTACACCTTC.

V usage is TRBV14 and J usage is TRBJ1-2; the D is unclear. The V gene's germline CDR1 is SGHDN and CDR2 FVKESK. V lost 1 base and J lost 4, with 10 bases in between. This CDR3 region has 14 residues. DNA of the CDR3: TGTGCCAGCAGCCAAGGGGCGGGAATCTATGGCTACACCTTC. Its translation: CASSQGAGIYGYTF.

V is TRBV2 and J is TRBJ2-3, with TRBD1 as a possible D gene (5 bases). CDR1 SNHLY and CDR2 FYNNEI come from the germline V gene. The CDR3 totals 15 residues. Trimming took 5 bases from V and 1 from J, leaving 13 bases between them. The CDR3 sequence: CASSQRQGGTDTQYF. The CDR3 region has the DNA TGTGCCAGCAGTCAGAGGCAGGGCGGCACAGATACGCAGTATTTT.

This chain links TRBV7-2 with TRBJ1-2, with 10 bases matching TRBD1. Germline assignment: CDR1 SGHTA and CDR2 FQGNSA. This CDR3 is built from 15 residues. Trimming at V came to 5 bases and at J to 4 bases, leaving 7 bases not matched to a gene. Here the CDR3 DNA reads TGTGCCAGCAGCGTAACTCGGGACAGGGGCTATGGCTACACCTTC. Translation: CASSVTRDRGYGYTF.

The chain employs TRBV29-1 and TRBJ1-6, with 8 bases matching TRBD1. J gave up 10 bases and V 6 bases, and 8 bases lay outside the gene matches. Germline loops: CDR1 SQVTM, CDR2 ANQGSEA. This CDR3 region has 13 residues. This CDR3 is CSVGQGEGSPLHF. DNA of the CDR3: TGCAGCGTAGGACAGGGAGAGGGATCACCCCTCCACTTT.

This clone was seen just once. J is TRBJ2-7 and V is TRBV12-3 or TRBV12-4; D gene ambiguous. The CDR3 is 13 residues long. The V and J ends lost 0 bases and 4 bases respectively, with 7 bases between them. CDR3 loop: CASSLALKYEQYF. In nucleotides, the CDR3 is TGTGCCAGCAGTTTAGCGCTAAAATACGAGCAGTACTTC.

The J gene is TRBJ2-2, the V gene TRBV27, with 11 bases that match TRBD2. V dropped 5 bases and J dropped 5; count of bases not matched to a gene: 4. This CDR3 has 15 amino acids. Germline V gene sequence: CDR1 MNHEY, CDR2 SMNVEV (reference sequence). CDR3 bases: TGTGCCAGCAGTCCGAGACTAGCGGGAACCGGGGAGCTGTTTTTT. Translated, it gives CASSPRLAGTGELFF.

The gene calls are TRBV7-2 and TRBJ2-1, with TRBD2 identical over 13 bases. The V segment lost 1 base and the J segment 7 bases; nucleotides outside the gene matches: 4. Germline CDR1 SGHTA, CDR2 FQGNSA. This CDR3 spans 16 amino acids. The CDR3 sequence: CASSLEGLAGKNEQFF. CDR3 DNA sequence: TGTGCCAGCAGCTTAGAGGGACTAGCGGGGAAGAATGAGCAGTTCTTC.